The entry below gives a single T cell receptor beta chain sequence along with its context. This entry is derived from a study of blood T cell repertoires in COVID-19. Study background: Samples taken during acute and convalescent COVID-19 were collected in the United States, Italy and Spain. Sample material is recorded as cDNA or gDNA derived from T cells, B-cell-depleted T cells, or PBMCs.

In germline, CDR1 is SGHRS, CDR2 YFSETQ. This CDR3 is 14 amino acids long. V lost 0 bases, J lost 10 bases, and 16 bases lay in between. Study processing details: Reference gene primer amplification gave estimated nucleated cell counts. Profiling relied on immunoSEQ multiplex PCR, and the TCRdb table lists in-frame clones only, not all of them. D and trimming come from the DNA, and the V and J calls and clone size come from that table. This sample has more than 75,000 clones; around 88% occur once, and the top ten carry 8.1%. This TCR came from a woman aged 70 to 79 with acute or convalescent COVID-19. The specimen was peripheral blood. The chain combines TRBV5-1 with TRBJ1-2; possibly TRBD1 for D (5 bases). The CDR3 spells CASSLGTLGNDYTF. The CDR3, as DNA: TGCGCCAGCAGCTTGGGGACACTGGGTAACGACTACACCTTC.